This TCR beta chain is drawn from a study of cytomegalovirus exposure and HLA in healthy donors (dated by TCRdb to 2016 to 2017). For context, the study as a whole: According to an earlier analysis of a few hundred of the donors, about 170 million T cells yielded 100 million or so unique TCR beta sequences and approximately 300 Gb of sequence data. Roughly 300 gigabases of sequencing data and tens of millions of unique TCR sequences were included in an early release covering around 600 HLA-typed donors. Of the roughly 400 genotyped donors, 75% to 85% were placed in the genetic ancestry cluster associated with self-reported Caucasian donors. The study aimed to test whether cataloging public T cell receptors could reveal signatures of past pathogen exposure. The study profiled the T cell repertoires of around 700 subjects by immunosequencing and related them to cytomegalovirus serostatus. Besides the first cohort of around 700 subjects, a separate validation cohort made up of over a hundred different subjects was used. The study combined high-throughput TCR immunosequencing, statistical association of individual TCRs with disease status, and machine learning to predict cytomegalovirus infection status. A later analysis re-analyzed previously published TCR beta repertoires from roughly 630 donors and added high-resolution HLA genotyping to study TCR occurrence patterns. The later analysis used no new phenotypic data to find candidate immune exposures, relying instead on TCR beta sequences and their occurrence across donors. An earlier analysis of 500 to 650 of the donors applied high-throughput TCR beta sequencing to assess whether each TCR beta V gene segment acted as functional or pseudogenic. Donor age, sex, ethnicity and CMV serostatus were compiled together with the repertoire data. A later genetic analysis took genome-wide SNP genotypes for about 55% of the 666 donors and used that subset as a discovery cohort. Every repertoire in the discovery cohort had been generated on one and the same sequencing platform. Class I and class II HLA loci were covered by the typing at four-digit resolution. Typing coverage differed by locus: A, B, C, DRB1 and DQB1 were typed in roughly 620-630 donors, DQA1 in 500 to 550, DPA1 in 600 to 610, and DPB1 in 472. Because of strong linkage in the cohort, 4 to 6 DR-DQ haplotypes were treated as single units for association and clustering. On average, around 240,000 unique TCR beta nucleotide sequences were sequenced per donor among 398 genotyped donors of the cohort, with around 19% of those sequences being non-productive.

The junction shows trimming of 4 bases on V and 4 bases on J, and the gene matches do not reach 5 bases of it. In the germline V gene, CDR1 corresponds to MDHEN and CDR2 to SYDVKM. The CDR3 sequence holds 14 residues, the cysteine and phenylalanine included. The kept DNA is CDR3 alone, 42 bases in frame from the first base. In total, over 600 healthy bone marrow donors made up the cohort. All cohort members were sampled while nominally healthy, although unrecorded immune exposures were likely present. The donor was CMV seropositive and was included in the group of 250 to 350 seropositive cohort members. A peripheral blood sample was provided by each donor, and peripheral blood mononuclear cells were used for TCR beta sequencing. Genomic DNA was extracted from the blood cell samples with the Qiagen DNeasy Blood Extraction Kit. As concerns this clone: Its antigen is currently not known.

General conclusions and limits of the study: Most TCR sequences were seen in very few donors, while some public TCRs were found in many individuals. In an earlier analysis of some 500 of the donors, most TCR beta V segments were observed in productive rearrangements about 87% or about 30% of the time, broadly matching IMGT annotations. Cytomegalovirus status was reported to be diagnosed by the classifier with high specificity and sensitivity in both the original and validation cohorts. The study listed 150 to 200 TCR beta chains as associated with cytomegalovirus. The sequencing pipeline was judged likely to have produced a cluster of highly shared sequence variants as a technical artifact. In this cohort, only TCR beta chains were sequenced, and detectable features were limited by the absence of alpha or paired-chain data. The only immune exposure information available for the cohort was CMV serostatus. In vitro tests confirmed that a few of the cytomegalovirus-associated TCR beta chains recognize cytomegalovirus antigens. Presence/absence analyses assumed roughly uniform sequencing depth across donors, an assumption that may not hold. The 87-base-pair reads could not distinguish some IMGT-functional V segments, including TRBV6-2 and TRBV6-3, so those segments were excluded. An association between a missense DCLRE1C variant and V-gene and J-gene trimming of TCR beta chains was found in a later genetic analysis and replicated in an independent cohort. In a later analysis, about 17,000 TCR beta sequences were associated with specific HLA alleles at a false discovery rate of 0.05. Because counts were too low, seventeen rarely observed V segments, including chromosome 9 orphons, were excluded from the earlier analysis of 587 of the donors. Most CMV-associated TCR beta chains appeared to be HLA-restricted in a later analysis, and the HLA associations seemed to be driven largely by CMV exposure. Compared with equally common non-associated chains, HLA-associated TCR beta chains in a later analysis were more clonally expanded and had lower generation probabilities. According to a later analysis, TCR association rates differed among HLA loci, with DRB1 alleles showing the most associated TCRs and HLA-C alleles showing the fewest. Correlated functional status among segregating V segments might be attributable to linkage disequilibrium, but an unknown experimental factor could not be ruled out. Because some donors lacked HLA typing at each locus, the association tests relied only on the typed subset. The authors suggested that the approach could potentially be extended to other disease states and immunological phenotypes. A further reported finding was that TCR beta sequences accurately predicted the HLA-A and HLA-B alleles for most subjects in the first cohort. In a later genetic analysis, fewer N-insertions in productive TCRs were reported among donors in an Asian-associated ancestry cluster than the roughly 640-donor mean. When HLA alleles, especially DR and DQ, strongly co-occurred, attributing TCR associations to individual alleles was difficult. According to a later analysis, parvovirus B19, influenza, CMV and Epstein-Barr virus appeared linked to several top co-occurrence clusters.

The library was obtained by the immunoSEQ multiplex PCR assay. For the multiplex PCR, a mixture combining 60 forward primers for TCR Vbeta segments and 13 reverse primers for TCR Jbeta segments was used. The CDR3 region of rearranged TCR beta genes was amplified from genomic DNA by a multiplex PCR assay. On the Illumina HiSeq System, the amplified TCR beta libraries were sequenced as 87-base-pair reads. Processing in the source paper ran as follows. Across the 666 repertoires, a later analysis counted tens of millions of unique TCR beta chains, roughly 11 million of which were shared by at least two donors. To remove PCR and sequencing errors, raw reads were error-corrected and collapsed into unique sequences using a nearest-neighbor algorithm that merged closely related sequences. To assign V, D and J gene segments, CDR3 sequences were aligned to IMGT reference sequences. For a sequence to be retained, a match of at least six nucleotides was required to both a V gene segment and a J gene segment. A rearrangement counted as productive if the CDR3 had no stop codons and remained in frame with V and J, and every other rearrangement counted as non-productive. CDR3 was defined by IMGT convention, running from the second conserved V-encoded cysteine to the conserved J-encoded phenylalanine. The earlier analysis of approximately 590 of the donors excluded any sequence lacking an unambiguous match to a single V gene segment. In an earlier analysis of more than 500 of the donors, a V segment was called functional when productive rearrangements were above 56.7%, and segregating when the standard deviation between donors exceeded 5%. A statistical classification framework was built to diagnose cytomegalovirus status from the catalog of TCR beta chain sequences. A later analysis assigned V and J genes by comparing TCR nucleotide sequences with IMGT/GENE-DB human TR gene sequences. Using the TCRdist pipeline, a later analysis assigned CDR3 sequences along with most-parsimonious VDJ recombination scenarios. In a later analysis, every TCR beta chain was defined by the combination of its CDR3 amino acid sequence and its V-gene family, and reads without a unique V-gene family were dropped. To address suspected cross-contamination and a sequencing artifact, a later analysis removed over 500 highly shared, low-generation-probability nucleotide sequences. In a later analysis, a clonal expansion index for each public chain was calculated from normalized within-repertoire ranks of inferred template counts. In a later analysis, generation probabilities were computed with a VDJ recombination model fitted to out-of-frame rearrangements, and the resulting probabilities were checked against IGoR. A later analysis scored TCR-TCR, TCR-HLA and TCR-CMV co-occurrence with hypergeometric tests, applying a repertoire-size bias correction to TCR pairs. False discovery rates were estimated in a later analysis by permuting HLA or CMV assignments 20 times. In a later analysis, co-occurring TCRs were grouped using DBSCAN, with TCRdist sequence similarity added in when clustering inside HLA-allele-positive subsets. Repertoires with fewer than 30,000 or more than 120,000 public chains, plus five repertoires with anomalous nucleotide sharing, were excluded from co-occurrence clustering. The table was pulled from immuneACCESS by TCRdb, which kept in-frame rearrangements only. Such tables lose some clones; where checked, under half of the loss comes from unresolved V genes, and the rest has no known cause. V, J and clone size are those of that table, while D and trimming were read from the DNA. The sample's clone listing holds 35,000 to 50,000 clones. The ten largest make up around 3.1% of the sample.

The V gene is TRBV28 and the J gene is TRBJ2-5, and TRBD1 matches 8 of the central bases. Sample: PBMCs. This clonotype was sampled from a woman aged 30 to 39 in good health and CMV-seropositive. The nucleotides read TGTGCCAGCAGTTCCGGACAGGGAGGAGAGACCCAGTACTTC. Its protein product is CASSSGQGGETQYF.